One and the same sample provided the 30 T cell receptor beta chains below, sequenced in a study of T cell clonality in common variable immunodeficiency. Method: immunoSEQ multiplex PCR; TCRdb's copy keeps in-frame clones and lacks some. The repertoire consists of around 39,000 clones, none detected only once. The specimen was peripheral blood mononuclear cells. These receptors were obtained from a person aged 18 to 75 in good health.

Comments on this clone: Coverage ceases 3 residues before the CDR3 finishes, and the germline J gene fills in the end. This chain links TRBV7-8 with TRBJ2-1; 8 nucleotides align to TRBD2. This CDR3 region has 15 residues. Per the germline V gene, CDR1 is SGHVS and CDR2 is FQNEAQ. V lost 5 bases, J lost 1 base, and 4 bases stayed unmatched. The CDR3 here is CASSNSGTSYNEQFF. The part of the CDR3 DNA that was read is TGTGCCAGCAGCAATAGCGGGACTTCCTACAATGAG.

Ten or more counts support this clone. The DNA ends 3 residues before the CDR3 does, and the rest of the CDR3 is filled in from the germline J gene. J is TRBJ2-7 and V is TRBV28; perhaps TRBD1 as D (5 bases). The V gene's germline CDR1 is MDHEN and CDR2 SYDVKM. The CDR3 consists of 12 residues. The V and J ends lost 5 bases and 4 bases respectively, with 9 bases between them. Incomplete CDR3 DNA: TGTGCCAGCAGTAAACCAGGGTACGAG. Translated, it gives CASSKPGYE. The CDR3, in full, reads CASSKPGYEQYF.

This clone turned up a few times. The DNA ends 3 residues before the CDR3 does, and the rest of the CDR3 is filled in from the germline J gene. The chain combines TRBV29-1 with TRBJ1-4, with 9 bases matching TRBD1. The germline CDR1 and CDR2 sequences are SQVTM and ANQGSEA. The CDR3 sequence is 16 residues long. V shed 4 bases, J shed 2 bases, and the junction held 8 bases outside the gene matches. The CDR3 bases that were read are TGCAGCGTTGGAGACAGGGGGGTAGGCACTAATGAAAAA. Residues: CSVGDRGVGTNEK. The whole CDR3 region reads CSVGDRGVGTNEKLFF.

This clone was detected a few times. Read data end 3 residues before the CDR3 end; the end is taken from the germline J gene. This chain links TRBV13 with TRBJ2-7; D is possibly TRBD1 (5 bases). This CDR3 contains 12 residues. Germline values: CDR1 PRHDT, CDR2 FYEKMQ (reference sequence). The ends were cut back, 2 bases at V and 4 bases at J, with 6 bases in the middle. The sequenced part of the CDR3 DNA is TGTGCCAGCAGCTTACCAGGGTACGAG. It specifies CASSLPGYE. In full, the CDR3 is CASSLPGYEQYF.

This clone occurred many times. The CDR3 end is not reached by the read, which stops 3 residues before it; the germline J gene fills it in. The rearrangement joins TRBV5-1 to TRBJ1-2; D is unresolved. The germline V gene encodes CDR1 SGHRS and CDR2 YFSETQ. V lost 1 base and J lost 5, with 15 bases in between. The length of the CDR3 is 15 residues. The CDR3 sequence: CASSLSVGLDYGYTF. The covered CDR3 bases are TGCGCCAGCAGCTTGAGTGTAGGGTTGGATTATGGC.

This clone was detected many times. Read data end 3 residues before the CDR3 end; the end is taken from the germline J gene. The V gene is TRBV29-1, the J gene TRBJ2-2, with TRBD2 matching over 13 bases. From germline, CDR1 is SQVTM and CDR2 ANQGSEA. V shed 5 bases and J 6 bases; nucleotides not matched to a gene: 12. The CDR3 consists of 17 residues. The covered CDR3 bases are TGCAGCGTTCGCAAAGGGGCGGGACTAGCGGGATCCGGGGAG. Amino acid sequence: CSVRKGAGLAGSGE. The full CDR3 protein is CSVRKGAGLAGSGELFF.

This clone was recorded at least ten times. Sequencing ends 3 residues short of the CDR3 end; the germline J gene provides the rest. The chain has TRBV28 and TRBJ2-7; possibly TRBD1 for D (6 bases). CDR1 is MDHEN and CDR2 is SYDVKM in the germline V gene. This CDR3 has 14 amino acids. The ends were cut back, 6 bases at V and 3 bases at J, with 15 bases in the middle. The CDR3 reads CASRLDRSGYEQYF. The part of the CDR3 DNA that was read is TGTGCCAGCAGACTCGACAGGTCGGGCTACGAG.

This clone was detected many times. The read ends 3 residues before the CDR3 terminus; that terminus is restored from the germline J gene. The V call is TRBV5-1, the J call TRBJ2-5; 7 bases map to TRBD2. CDR1 SGHRS and CDR2 YFSETQ come from the germline V gene. Trimming cost V 4 bases and J 4 bases; bases outside gene matches: 10. The CDR3 contains 15 residues. This CDR3 is CASSLAGVAGETQYF. CDR3 DNA, as far as it was read: TGCGCCAGCAGCCTGGCGGGGGTAGCGGGAGAGACC.

This clone was detected ten times or more. The observed sequence ends 3 residues before the CDR3 terminus, with the missing tail filled in from the germline J gene. The rearrangement links TRBV30 to TRBJ2-7, with 10 positions matching TRBD2. This CDR3 has 14 residues. V lost 0 bases, J lost 4 bases, and 3 bases stayed unmatched. Germline V lookup: CDR1 GTSNPN, CDR2 SVGIG (reference sequence). The part of the CDR3 DNA that was read is TGTGCCTGGAGTGTTAGCGGGGGGCCATACGAG. This gives the protein CAWSVSGGPYE. The whole CDR3 protein is CAWSVSGGPYEQYF.

This clone was counted many times. CDR3: CASSDDRWETQYF. The CDR3 bases that were read are TGTGCCAGCAGCGACGACAGGTGGGAGACG. V gene TRBV6-2 or TRBV6-3 combines with J gene TRBJ2-3; D is perhaps TRBD1 (6 bases). The read halts 3 residues ahead of the CDR3 end, with the missing end drawn from the germline J gene. Germline CDR1 is MNHEY and CDR2 is SVGEGT. The length of the CDR3 is 13 residues.

This clone was found a few times. The read ends 3 residues early relative to the CDR3; the germline J gene fills the gap. J is TRBJ2-4 and V is TRBV5-6; D is ambiguous. The CDR3 contains 13 residues. Germline-derived CDR1 and CDR2 are SGHDT and YYEEEE. CDR3 DNA, as far as it was read: TGTGCCAGCAGCTTGGACATCGGATACAGT. This gives the protein CASSLDIGYS. In full, the CDR3 reads CASSLDIGYSQYF.

This clone was counted at least ten times. The DNA ends 3 residues before the CDR3 does, and the rest of the CDR3 is filled in from the germline J gene. This sequence joins TRBV7-3 and TRBJ2-7; 10 nucleotides align to TRBD1. There are 14 residues in the CDR3. Trimming at V came to 5 bases and at J to 2 bases, leaving 3 bases not matched to a gene. Germline CDR1 is SGHTA and CDR2 is FQGTGA. The CDR3 reads CASSLGQGAYEQYF. The CDR3 bases that were read are TGTGCCAGCAGCCTAGGACAGGGGGCCTACGAG.

At least ten counts were recorded for this clone. The CDR3 is cut off 3 residues early in the read; its end comes from the germline J gene. The chain employs TRBV29-1 and TRBJ2-7; 11 bases map to TRBD2. Trimming cost V 6 bases and J 3 bases; bases outside gene matches: 19. Per germline, CDR1 SQVTM and CDR2 ANQGSEA. This CDR3 has 18 residues. CDR3: CSVVTTGTSGLAVYEQYF. CDR3 DNA (partial): TGCAGCGTAGTCACGACGGGGACTTCGGGACTAGCGGTCTACGAG.

Turning to this clone: Read sequence stops 3 residues before the CDR3 end, and the germline J gene provides the missing end. The chain has TRBV30 and TRBJ1-4; 11 positions agree with TRBD1. The germline V gene has CDR1 GTSNPN and CDR2 SVGIG (reference sequence). CDR3 length equals 16 residues. Partial CDR3 DNA: TGTGCCTGGGGACAGGGGGCGCGATGGGGTAATTCACCA. This gives the protein CAWGQGARWGNSP. The entire CDR3 protein is CAWGQGARWGNSPLFF.

This clone occurred many times. The CDR3 end falls 3 residues outside the read, so it is completed with the germline J gene. The chain combines TRBV5-1 with TRBJ2-3; TRBD2 agrees at 8 bases. V was clipped by 4 bases and J by 1 base; unmatched bases: 5. Germline CDR1 is SGHRS and CDR2 is YFSETQ. The CDR3 covers 15 residues. Partial CDR3 DNA: TGCGCCAGCAGCCAAAGCGGGAGCGGCACAGATACG. Protein: CASSQSGSGTDT. The complete CDR3 sequence is CASSQSGSGTDTQYF.

The sample holds many counts of this clone. The CDR3 end falls 3 residues outside the read, so it is completed with the germline J gene. This rearrangement joins TRBV5-1 to TRBJ2-2, with 8 bases that match TRBD2. Germline loops: CDR1 SGHRS, CDR2 YFSETQ. This CDR3 spans 15 amino acids. The CDR3 bases that were read are TGCGCCAGCAGCTCGGGGGGGGAAATCGATGAAAAG. Translating gives CASSSGGEIDEK. The whole CDR3 protein is CASSSGGEIDEKLFF.

This clone was recorded at least ten times. The read halts 3 residues ahead of the CDR3 end, with the missing end drawn from the germline J gene. V is TRBV3-1 (or the pseudogene TRBV3-2) and J is TRBJ2-6; 14 bases align to TRBD2. Losses at the gene ends were 4 bases for V and 4 bases for J; bases not matched to a gene: 3. In germline, CDR1 is LGHDT, CDR2 YNNKEL (reference sequence). This CDR3 has 17 amino acids. CDR3 DNA, as far as it was read: TGTGCCAGCAGCCCCCGGACTAGCGGGAGGGGGGCCAACGTC. The encoded protein is CASSPRTSGRGANV. The CDR3, in full, reads CASSPRTSGRGANVLTF.

This clone has a count of ten or more. The sequence runs out 3 residues before the end of the CDR3; the remainder is reconstructed from the germline J gene. The V call is TRBV13, the J call TRBJ2-6, with 8 bases aligning to TRBD1. The V and J ends lost 5 bases and 0 bases, in that order; junction bases with no gene match: 9. The CDR3 is 18 residues long. Germline CDR1 PRHDT, CDR2 FYEKMQ (reference sequence). The DNA read from the CDR3 is TGTGCCAGCAGCCTTTGGACAGGGATAGGCTCTGGGGCCAACGTC. Residues: CASSLWTGIGSGANV. The full-length CDR3 reads as CASSLWTGIGSGANVLTF.

This clone came up many times. The CDR3 is cut off 3 residues early in the read; its end comes from the germline J gene. This chain uses TRBV29-1 with TRBJ2-2, with D unclear. V was clipped by 3 bases and J by 2 bases, with 7 bases between them. Germline CDR1 is SQVTM and CDR2 is ANQGSEA. The CDR3 contains 13 residues. The CDR3: CSVEGSNTGELFF. CDR3 DNA, as far as it was read: TGCAGCGTTGAGGGCAGTAACACCGGGGAG.

This clone has ten or more counts. The CDR3 goes on 3 residues after the read ends, and that part is filled in from the germline J gene. The rearrangement joins TRBV20-1 to TRBJ2-1, with 7 bases identical to TRBD2. V shed 0 bases, J shed 0 bases, and the junction held 5 bases outside the gene matches. This CDR3 region has 16 residues. CDR1 is DFQATT, CDR2 SNEGSKA, per germline (reference sequence). CDR3 DNA (partial): TGCAGTGCTAGAGAGGGACTATTAGGCTCCTACAATGAG. This codes for CSAREGLLGSYNE. The full CDR3 is CSAREGLLGSYNEQFF.

In this sample, this clone turned up many times. The read comes to an end 3 residues before the CDR3 does, leaving the germline J gene to fill in the end. The same CDR3 is also encoded by other DNA sequences in this sample. This rearrangement joins TRBV6-1 to TRBJ2-4; weak D call: TRBD2 (5 bases). The CDR3 covers 15 residues. The germline V gene has CDR1 MNHNS and CDR2 SASEGT. The V gene lost 3 bases and the J gene lost 0 bases, with 9 bases spanning the gap. The covered CDR3 bases are TGTGCCAGCAGTGAGGCGGGTCTAGCCAAAAACATT. Protein: CASSEAGLAKNI. The complete CDR3 sequence is CASSEAGLAKNIQYF.

This clone was counted at least ten times. The read finishes 3 residues shy of the CDR3 end, and the germline J gene is used to complete it. The chain joins TRBV14 to TRBJ2-7, with 9 bases identical to TRBD2. Germline CDR1 SGHDN, CDR2 FVKESK. This CDR3 region has 14 residues. V gave up 2 bases and J gave up 2 bases; unmatched junction bases: 1. The DNA read from the CDR3 is TGTGCCAGCAGCCAACTAGCGGGACCCTACGAG. Amino acid sequence: CASSQLAGPYE. The entire CDR3 protein is CASSQLAGPYEQYF.

This clone showed up just a few times. The junction differs from germline at one of its ends, possibly a read error. Other DNA sequences in the sample encode the same CDR3. Partial CDR3 DNA: TGTGCGAGCAGCACGGTCGGGGATTCCTATGGC. Translated: CASSTVGDSYG. The complete CDR3 reads CASSTVGDSYGYTF. The chain couples TRBV2 to TRBJ1-2, with D unresolved. The CDR3 goes on 3 residues after the read ends, and that part is filled in from the germline J gene. Looked up from germline, CDR1 is SNHLY and CDR2 is FYNNEI. The CDR3 has 14 amino acids.

Turning to this clone: With the read ending 3 residues before the CDR3 end, the germline J gene is used to fill in that end. J is TRBJ2-1 and V is TRBV7-6; 7 positions match TRBD1. The germline CDR1 and CDR2 sequences are SGHVS and FNYEAQ. The CDR3 contains 16 residues. V lost 3 bases and J lost 4; bases outside the gene matches: 9. The sequenced part of the CDR3 DNA is TGTGCCAGCAGCTTGGCTGAGAGACAGGGATACAATGAG. Its translation: CASSLAERQGYNE. The CDR3 as a whole reads CASSLAERQGYNEQFF.

In the case of this clone: The CDR3 end lies 3 residues beyond the end of the read and is filled in from the germline J gene. The V gene is TRBV30, the J gene TRBJ1-2; D is undetermined. There are 13 residues in the CDR3. CDR1 and CDR2 from the germline V gene are GTSNPN and SVGIG (reference sequence). CDR3 DNA, as far as it was read: TGTGCCTGGAGTAAAGTTCTCACAGATACC. This codes for CAWSKVLTDT. In full, the CDR3 reads CAWSKVLTDTYTF.

This clone has at least ten counts. The read falls 3 residues short of the CDR3 end, and the missing part is taken from the germline J gene. The same CDR3 is also encoded by other DNA sequences in this sample. The chain recombines TRBV5-1 with TRBJ1-2; 8 nucleotides match TRBD1. Germline-derived CDR1 and CDR2 are SGHRS and YFSETQ. This CDR3 comprises 15 residues. CDR3 bases read: TGCGCCAGCAACGATGCCCGGACAGGGACGGGCGGC. Amino acid sequence: CASNDARTGTGG. The whole CDR3 is CASNDARTGTGGYTF.

This clone has a handful of counts. Coverage ceases 3 residues before the CDR3 finishes, and the germline J gene fills in the end. The V call is TRBV5-1, the J call TRBJ1-1; D is uncertain. The CDR3 extends over 14 amino acids. Per germline, CDR1 SGHRS and CDR2 YFSETQ. Trimming took 6 bases from V and 0 from J, leaving 12 bases between them. The CDR3 loop reads CASTNGRMNTEAFF. The CDR3 DNA, read in part, is TGCGCCAGCACCAATGGCAGGATGAACACTGAA. The whole variable domain, filled in from reference TRBV5-1 and TRBJ1-1, reads KAGVTQTPRYLIKTRGQQVTLSCSPISGHRSVSWYQQTPGQGLQFLFEYFSETQRNKGNFPGRFSGRQFSNSRSEMNVSTLELGDSALYLCASTNGRMNTEAFFGQGTRLTVV.

In the case of this clone: The read ends 3 residues shy of where the CDR3 ends; the end is completed using the germline J gene. The chain has TRBV11-2 and TRBJ1-1; a possible D gene is TRBD1 (6 bases). CDR3 length: 14 residues. In germline, CDR1 is SGHAT, CDR2 FQNNGV. The germline V and J ends were trimmed by 1 base and 5 bases, with 11 bases remaining between them. CDR3 DNA (partial): TGTGCCAGCAGCTTAGGGGCAGGGGTTACTGAA. Translation gives CASSLGAGVTE. In full, the CDR3 reads CASSLGAGVTEAFF.

Ten or more counts support this clone. CDR3 DNA, as far as it was read: TGTGCCAGCATCCTAAACTCGACTACCCGAAAATGGTACGAG. It translates to CASILNSTTRKWYE. In full, the CDR3 is CASILNSTTRKWYEQYF. The V gene is TRBV28, the J gene TRBJ2-7; D might be TRBD2 (5 bases). The read halts 3 residues ahead of the CDR3 end, with the missing end drawn from the germline J gene. The germline V gene encodes CDR1 MDHEN and CDR2 SYDVKM. Trimming cost V 7 bases and J 4 bases, with 26 bases left between them. The CDR3 covers 17 residues.

At least ten counts were recorded for this clone. The CDR3 loop is CASSFEQLYNEQFF. Incomplete CDR3 DNA: TGTGCCAGCAGCTTCGAACAGCTATACAATGAG. The chain has TRBV5-6 and TRBJ2-1, with no clear D. Coverage ceases 3 residues before the CDR3 finishes, and the germline J gene fills in the end. V was pared by 2 bases and J by 4 bases, with 10 bases between. Germline V gene sequence: CDR1 SGHDT, CDR2 YYEEEE. The CDR3 has 14 residues.